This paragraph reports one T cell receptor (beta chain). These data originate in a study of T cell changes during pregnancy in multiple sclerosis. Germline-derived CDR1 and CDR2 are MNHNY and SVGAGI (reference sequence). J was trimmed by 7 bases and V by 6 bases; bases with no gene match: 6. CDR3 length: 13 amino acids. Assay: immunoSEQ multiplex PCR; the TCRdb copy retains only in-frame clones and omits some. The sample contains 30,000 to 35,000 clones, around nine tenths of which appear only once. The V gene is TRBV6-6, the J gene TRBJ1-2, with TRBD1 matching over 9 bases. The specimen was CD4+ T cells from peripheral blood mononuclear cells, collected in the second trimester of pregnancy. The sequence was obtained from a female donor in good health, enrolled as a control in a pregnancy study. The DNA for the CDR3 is TGTGCCAGCAGGTCGGGACAGGGAGGTGGCTACACCTTC. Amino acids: CASRSGQGGGYTF.